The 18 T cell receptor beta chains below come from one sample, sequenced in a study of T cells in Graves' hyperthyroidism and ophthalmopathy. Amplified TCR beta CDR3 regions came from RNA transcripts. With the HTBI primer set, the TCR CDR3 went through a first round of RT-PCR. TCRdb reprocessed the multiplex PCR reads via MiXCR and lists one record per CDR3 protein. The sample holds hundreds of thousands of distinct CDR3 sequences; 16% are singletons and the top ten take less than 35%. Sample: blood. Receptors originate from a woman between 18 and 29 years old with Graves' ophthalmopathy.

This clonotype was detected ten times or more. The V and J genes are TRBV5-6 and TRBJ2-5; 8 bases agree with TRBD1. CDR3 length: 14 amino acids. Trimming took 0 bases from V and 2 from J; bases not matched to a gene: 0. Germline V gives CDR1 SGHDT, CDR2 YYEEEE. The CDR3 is CASSLGDRQETQYF. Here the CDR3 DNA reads TGTGCCAGCAGCTTGGGGGACAGGCAAGAGACCCAGTACTTC.

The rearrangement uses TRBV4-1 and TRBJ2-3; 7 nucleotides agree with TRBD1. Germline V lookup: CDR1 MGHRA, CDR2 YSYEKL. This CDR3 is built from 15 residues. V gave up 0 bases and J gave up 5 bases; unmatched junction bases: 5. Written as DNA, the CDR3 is TGCGCCAGCAGCCAAGATCGGGCAGGGGGAGATACGCAGTATTTT. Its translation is CASSQDRAGGDTQYF.

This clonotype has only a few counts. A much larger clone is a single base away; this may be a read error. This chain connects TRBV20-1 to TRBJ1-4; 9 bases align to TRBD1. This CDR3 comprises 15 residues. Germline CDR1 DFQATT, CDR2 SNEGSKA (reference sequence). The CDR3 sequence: CSARIPGQGNEKLSF. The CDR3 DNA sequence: TGCAGTGCTAGGATTCCGGGACAGGGTAATGAAAAACTGTCTTTT.

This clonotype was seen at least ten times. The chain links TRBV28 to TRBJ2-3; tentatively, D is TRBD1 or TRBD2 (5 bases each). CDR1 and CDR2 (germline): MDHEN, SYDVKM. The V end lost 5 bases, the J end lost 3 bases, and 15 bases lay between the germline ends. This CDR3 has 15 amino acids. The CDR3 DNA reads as TGTGCCAGCAGTCATATGGGGGTTTCAACAGATACGCAGTATTTT. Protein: CASSHMGVSTDTQYF.

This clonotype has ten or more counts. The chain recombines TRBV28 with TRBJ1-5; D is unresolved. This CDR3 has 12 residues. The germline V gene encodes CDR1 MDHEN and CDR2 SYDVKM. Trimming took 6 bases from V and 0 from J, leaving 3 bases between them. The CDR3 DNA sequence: TGTGCCAGCAGGTCTAGCAATCAGCCCCAGCATTTT. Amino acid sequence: CASRSSNQPQHF.

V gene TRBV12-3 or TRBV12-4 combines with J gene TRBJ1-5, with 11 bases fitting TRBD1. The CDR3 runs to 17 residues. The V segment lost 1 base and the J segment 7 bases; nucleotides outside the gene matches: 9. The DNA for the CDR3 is TGTGCCAGCAGTTTAGTCGGGACAGGGGGAAGTCGGCAGCCCCAGCATTTT. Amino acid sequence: CASSLVGTGGSRQPQHF.

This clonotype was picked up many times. CDR3 DNA sequence: TGTGCCAGCAGCTTAGGGGGGATGAACACTGAAGCTTTCTTT. This translates into CASSLGGMNTEAFF. This rearrangement joins TRBV7-6 to TRBJ1-1; possibly TRBD1 for D (5 bases). The V end was cut by 1 base, the J end by 0 bases, with 6 bases between. CDR3 length: 14 residues. CDR1 and CDR2 (germline): SGHVS, FNYEAQ.

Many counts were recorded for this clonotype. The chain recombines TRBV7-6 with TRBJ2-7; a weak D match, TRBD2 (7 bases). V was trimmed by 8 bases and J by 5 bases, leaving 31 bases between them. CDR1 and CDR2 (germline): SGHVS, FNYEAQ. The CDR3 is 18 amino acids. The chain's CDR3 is CASGGGTRHPGGIHEQYF. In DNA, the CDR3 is TGTGCCAGCGGGGGCGGGACAAGGCATCCGGGAGGTATCCACGAGCAGTACTTC.

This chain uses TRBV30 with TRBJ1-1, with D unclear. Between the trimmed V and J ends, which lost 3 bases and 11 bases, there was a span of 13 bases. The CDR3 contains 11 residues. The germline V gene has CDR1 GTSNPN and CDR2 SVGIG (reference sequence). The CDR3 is CAWSVMGTAFF. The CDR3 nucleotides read TGTGCCTGGAGCGTGATGGGTACGGCTTTCTTT.

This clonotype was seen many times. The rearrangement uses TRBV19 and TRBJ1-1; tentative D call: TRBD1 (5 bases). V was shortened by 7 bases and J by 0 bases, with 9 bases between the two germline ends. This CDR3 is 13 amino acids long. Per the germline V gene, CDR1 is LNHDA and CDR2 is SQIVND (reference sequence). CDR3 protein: CASTGGVNTEAFF. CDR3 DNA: TGTGCCAGTACCGGAGGGGTGAACACTGAAGCTTTCTTT.

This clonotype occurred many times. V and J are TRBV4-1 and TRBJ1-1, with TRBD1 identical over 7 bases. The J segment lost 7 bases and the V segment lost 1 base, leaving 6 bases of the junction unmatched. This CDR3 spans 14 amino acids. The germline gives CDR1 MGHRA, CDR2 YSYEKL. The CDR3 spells CASSQATGTVEAFF. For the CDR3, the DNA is TGCGCCAGCAGCCAAGCGACCGGGACAGTTGAAGCTTTCTTT.

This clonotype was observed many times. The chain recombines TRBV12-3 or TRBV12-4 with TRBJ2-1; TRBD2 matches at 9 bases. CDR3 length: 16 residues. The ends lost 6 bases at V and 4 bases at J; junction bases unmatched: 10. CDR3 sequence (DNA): TGTGCCAGCAGCCCTGTAGCGGGAGTGGTATACAATGAGCAGTTCTTC. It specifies CASSPVAGVVYNEQFF.

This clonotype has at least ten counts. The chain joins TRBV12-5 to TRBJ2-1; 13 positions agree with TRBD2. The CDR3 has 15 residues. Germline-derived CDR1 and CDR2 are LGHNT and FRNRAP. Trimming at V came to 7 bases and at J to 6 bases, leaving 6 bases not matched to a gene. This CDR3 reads CASALTSGGANEQFF. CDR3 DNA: TGTGCTAGTGCCCTCACTAGCGGGGGGGCCAATGAGCAGTTCTTC.

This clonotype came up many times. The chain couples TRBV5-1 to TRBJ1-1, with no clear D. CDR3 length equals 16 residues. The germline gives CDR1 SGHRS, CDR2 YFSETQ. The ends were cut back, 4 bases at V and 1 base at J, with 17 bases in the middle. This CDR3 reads CASSRSLERTNTEAFF. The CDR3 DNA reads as TGCGCCAGCAGCCGGTCTCTCGAGAGGACGAACACTGAAGCTTTCTTT.

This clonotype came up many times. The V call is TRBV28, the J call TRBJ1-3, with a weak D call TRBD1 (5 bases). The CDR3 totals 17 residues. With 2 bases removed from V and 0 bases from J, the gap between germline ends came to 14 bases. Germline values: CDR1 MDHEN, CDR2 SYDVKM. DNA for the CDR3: TGTGCCAGCAGTTTAGGGGTTTGGGGCAACTCTGGAAACACCATATATTTT. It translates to CASSLGVWGNSGNTIYF.

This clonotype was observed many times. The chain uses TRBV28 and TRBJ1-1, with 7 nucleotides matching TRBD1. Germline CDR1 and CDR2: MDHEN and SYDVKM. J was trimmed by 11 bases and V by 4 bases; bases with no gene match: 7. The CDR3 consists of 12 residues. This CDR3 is CASSSQGGEAFF. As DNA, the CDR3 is TGTGCCAGCAGTTCCCAGGGGGGGGAGGCTTTCTTT.

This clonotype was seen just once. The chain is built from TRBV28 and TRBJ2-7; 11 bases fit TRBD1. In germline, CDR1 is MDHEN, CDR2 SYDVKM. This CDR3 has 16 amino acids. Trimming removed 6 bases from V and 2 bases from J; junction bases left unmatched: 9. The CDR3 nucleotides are TGTGCCAGCAGCTCCGAAGGGACAGGGGGTACCTACGAGCAGTACTTC. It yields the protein CASSSEGTGGTYEQYF.

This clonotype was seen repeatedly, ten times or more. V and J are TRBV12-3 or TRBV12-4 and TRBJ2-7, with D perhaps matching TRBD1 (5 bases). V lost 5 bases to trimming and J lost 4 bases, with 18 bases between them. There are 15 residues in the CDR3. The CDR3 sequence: CASSPTGRHAYEQYF. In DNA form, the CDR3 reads TGTGCCAGCAGTCCTACAGGTCGTCATGCATACGAGCAGTACTTC.